This T cell receptor (beta chain) was recovered during a study of cytomegalovirus exposure and HLA in healthy donors (dated by TCRdb to between 2016 and 2019). In the study overall: According to a later analysis, one platform produced both the approximately 110 validation repertoires and the 670 or so repertoires of the first cohort. To predict cytomegalovirus infection status, the study combined high-throughput TCR immunosequencing, statistical association of individual TCRs with disease status, and machine learning. A separate validation cohort of roughly 120 different subjects was used in addition to the roughly 640-subject first cohort. The study aimed to test whether cataloging public T cell receptors could reveal signatures of past pathogen exposure.

The donors were included in the validation cohort of over a hundred subjects, a group kept apart from the roughly 690-subject first cohort. Library preparation employed the immunoSEQ multiplex PCR assay. In the original analysis: A statistical classification framework was built to diagnose cytomegalovirus status from the catalog of TCR beta chain sequences. TCRdb carries this immuneACCESS record with in-frame sequences only. Its versions omit some clonotypes, under half of them owing to an unresolved V gene in the studies checked, with the rest unexplained. For V, J and clone size, that table is used; D and trimming come from the DNA. The sample has 200,000 to 300,000 clones on record, approximately 86% of them singletons. The top ten constitute 1% to 1.5% of the sample. CDR1 and CDR2, per the germline V gene, are MGHRA and YSYEKL. The CDR3 goes from the cysteine to the phenylalanine over 19 residues. Only the CDR3 portion is preserved as DNA: 57 bases, with reading frame beginning at the first base. Trimming accounts for 4 bases at V and 6 bases at J, while the number of junction bases matched to no gene is 19.

On the study overall, not on this receptor specifically: In both the original and validation cohorts, the classifier was reported to diagnose cytomegalovirus status with high specificity and sensitivity. In vitro tests confirmed that a few of the cytomegalovirus-associated TCR beta chains recognize cytomegalovirus antigens. In the study, approximately 160 TCR beta chains were listed as associated with cytomegalovirus. All 120 repertoires were used to score co-occurrence in the validation cohort in a later analysis, because that analysis had no HLA typing for the cohort. Of the cluster scores, about 94% were above 0 in a later analysis, which found that TCRs clustered in the first cohort also tended to co-occur in the 120 validation repertoires. The authors suggested that the approach could potentially be generalized to other disease states and immunological phenotypes. While some public TCRs were present in many individuals, most TCR sequences turned up only very rarely across donors.

About this clone: This clone's antigen is unknown. Qualities for individual bases were not recorded, and no much larger clone is one base off.

The chain is encoded by TRBV4-1 joined to TRBJ2-4, with TRBD1 matching 9 junction bases. The TCR comes from a young woman in good health and CMV-seropositive. Sequences were obtained from PBMCs. The DNA sequence is TGCGCCAGCAGCCTGAACAGGGGGCGAGGAGGGGACTGGATAAACATTCAGTACTTC. Its translation is CASSLNRGRGGDWINIQYF.